The T cell receptor beta chain under discussion was sequenced for a study of T cell responses to AZD1222 COVID-19 vaccine. CDR3 size: 15 residues. Germline CDR1 ENHRY, CDR2 SYGVKD. V was pared by 3 bases and J by 7 bases, with 6 bases of the junction left unmatched. Notes on the study in general: Close to half of spike-specific TCRs reportedly recognize unmutated variant regions. An increase in Spike-specific TCR breadth and depth was observed after two AZD1222 doses.

Repertoires were generated with immunoSEQ multiplex PCR, while TCRdb's copy carries only in-frame clones and drops some. The table lists about 140,000 clones, roughly 93% of them singletons. Details on this clone: Its antigen is currently unknown.

This chain connects TRBV10-3 to TRBJ1-4; 9 nucleotides match TRBD1. The receptor comes from an adult who had recovered from COVID-19. This specimen consisted of peripheral blood, obtained after recovery from COVID-19. The CDR3 nucleotides are TGTGCCATCAGTGACGGGACAGGGAAAACTGAAAAACTGTTTTTT. Its protein is CAISDGTGKTEKLFF.